This is a list of T cell receptor beta chains from one sample in a study of T cell repertoires in cytomegalovirus infection. TCRdb passed the reads through MiXCR, listing each CDR3 protein once. Here the sample spans 680,000 or so distinct CDR3 sequences, roughly a third being singletons. These receptors have no known antigen. The sample was cultured PBMCs, taken from culture after CMV antigen stimulation. The receptor source for this set is a human donor in good health (CMV status not recorded). Some clones in this sample may be carry-over from other donors' samples. The CDR3 runs from the conserved cysteine through the conserved F or W. D genes are given only for firm matches. A clone size is listed for some rows: how often the clone was seen (once, few, many), or a class if it is expanded.

CDR3: CASSPAGTGPPDSPLHF
DNA: TGTGCCAGCAGCCCCGCCGGGACAGGTCCCCCTGATTCACCCCTCCACTTT
size: many
D: TRBD1
V: TRBV11-3
J: TRBJ1-6

CDR3: CASRLRGGAYGYTF
DNA: TGTGCCAGCAGATTGCGGGGAGGGGCCTATGGCTACACCTTC
size: few
D: -
V: TRBV6-1
J: TRBJ1-2

CDR3: CASSDPGGLYTGELFF
DNA: TGTGCCAGCAGTGATCCAGGGGGCTTATACACCGGGGAGCTGTTTTTT
size: -
D: TRBD1
V: TRBV2
J: TRBJ2-2

CDR3: CAGSLRGGTDTQYF
DNA: TGTGCCGGCAGCCTCCGGGGGGGCACAGATACGCAGTATTTT
size: -
D: TRBD2
V: TRBV7-2
J: TRBJ2-3

CDR3: CASGSIGPAASF
DNA: TGTGCTAGTGGTTCCATTGGACCCGCCGCCTCCTTT
size: few
D: -
V: TRBV12-5
J: TRBJ1-1

CDR3: CASSINPNTEAFF
DNA: TGTGCCAGTAGTATCAACCCGAACACTGAAGCTTTCTTT
size: few
D: -
V: TRBV19
J: TRBJ1-1

CDR3: CASSLSETGELFF
DNA: TGTGCCAGCAGTTTATCCGAAACCGGGGAGCTGTTTTTT
size: few
D: -
V: TRBV27
J: TRBJ2-2

CDR3: CASSLQRASSYEQYF
DNA: TGTGCCAGCAGCCTCCAGCGGGCTTCGTCCTACGAGCAGTACTTC
size: many
D: -
V: TRBV7-2
J: TRBJ2-7

CDR3: CASKWSSGANVLTF
DNA: TGTGCCAGTAAGTGGAGTTCTGGGGCCAACGTCCTGACTTTC
size: few
D: -
V: TRBV19
J: TRBJ2-6

CDR3: CASSFRGGNYEQYF
DNA: TGTGCCAGCAGTTTCAGGGGGGGGAACTACGAGCAGTACTTC
size: few
D: -
V: TRBV6-6
J: TRBJ2-7

CDR3: CASSEPGQGRRDTQYF
DNA: TGTGCCAGCAGTGAACCGGGACAGGGGCGGCGGGATACGCAGTATTTT
size: -
D: TRBD1
V: TRBV25-1
J: TRBJ2-3

CDR3: CASERGSSYEQYF
DNA: TGTGCCAGCGAGCGGGGGAGCTCCTACGAGCAGTACTTC
size: -
D: TRBD2
V: TRBV6-2/TRBV6-3
J: TRBJ2-7

CDR3: CASRPGSAFEKLFF
DNA: TGTGCCAGCCGACCGGGCTCGGCTTTCGAAAAACTGTTTTTT
size: -
D: -
V: TRBV7-2
J: TRBJ1-4

CDR3: CASSPNDREVTDTQYF
DNA: TGTGCCAGCAGCCCCAATGACAGGGAGGTTACAGATACGCAGTATTTT
size: -
D: -
V: TRBV6-6
J: TRBJ2-3

CDR3: CASSFGLGGLQEKLFF
DNA: TGTGCCAGCAGCTTCGGCCTGGGGGGGCTACAGGAAAAACTGTTTTTT
size: few
D: -
V: TRBV7-8
J: TRBJ1-4

CDR3: CASRLAGGLNEQFF
DNA: TGTGCCAGTAGGTTGGCGGGAGGTCTCAATGAGCAGTTCTTC
size: -
D: TRBD2
V: TRBV19
J: TRBJ2-1

CDR3: CASSPREAMNTEAFF
DNA: TGTGCCAGCAGTCCAAGGGAGGCGATGAACACTGAAGCTTTCTTT
size: -
D: -
V: TRBV12-3/TRBV12-4
J: TRBJ1-1

CDR3: CSVGGSRSYNEQFF
DNA: TGCAGTGTCGGTGGGAGTAGGTCCTACAATGAGCAGTTCTTC
size: few
D: -
V: TRBV20-1
J: TRBJ2-1